Listed here are 7 T cell receptor beta chains from one sample, sequenced in a study of blood T cells in healthy people across ages. For the second PCR, which ran for roughly 6 to 11 cycles, a sample-barcoded 5' primer and a J-beta primer mix were used. One entry per CDR3 protein results from TCRdb running MiXCR on the 5' RACE reads. The sample shows about 570,000 distinct CDR3 sequences, 27% of them seen only once. The data also belong to a second study, concerning T cells of mothers and their children.

Material: blood. The receptors were sampled from a boy aged 2 to 10 in good health.

The chain uses TRBV3-1 and TRBJ2-2; TRBD2 agrees at 10 bases. Looked up from germline, CDR1 is LGHDT and CDR2 is YNNKEL (reference sequence). There are 14 residues in the CDR3. With V trimmed by 7 bases and J by 5 bases, 4 bases remained unmatched. The CDR3 protein is CASNPGLATGELFF. As DNA, the CDR3 is TGTGCCAGCAACCCGGGACTAGCGACCGGGGAGCTGTTTTTT.

This clonotype was counted many times. DNA of the CDR3: TGTGCCAGCAGTGAAGCCGGGGGAGAGACCCAGTACTTC. Protein sequence: CASSEAGGETQYF. This chain joins TRBV25-1 and TRBJ2-5; possible D gene TRBD2, 6 bases. Between the trimmed V and J ends, which lost 2 bases and 4 bases, there was a span of 8 bases. This CDR3 comprises 13 residues. Germline CDR1 reads MGHDK; CDR2 reads SYGVNS.

This clonotype has only a few counts. The V gene is TRBV5-1, the J gene TRBJ2-5, with D maybe TRBD1 (5 bases). V gave up 4 bases and J gave up 5 bases, with 12 bases separating them. The CDR3 contains 13 residues. Germline CDR1 is SGHRS and CDR2 is YFSETQ. The CDR3 loop is CASSQDNTETQYF. The DNA of the CDR3 is TGCGCCAGCAGCCAGGACAATACGGAGACCCAGTACTTC.

CDR3: CASSLGDPQYF. In DNA, the CDR3 is TGTGCCAGCAGCTTGGGGGATCCGCAGTATTTT. The chain links TRBV13 to TRBJ2-3; D assignment may be TRBD1 or TRBD2 (5 bases each). Trimming left V 3 bases short and J 10 bases short, with 8 bases between. The CDR3 consists of 11 residues. Germline CDR1 and CDR2: PRHDT and FYEKMQ (reference sequence).

A remark on this clonotype: The conserved phenylalanine or tryptophan is not found at the CDR3 terminus, so this likely reflects a read error. J is TRBJ1-1 and V is TRBV20-1; D may be TRBD1 (6 bases). Between the trimmed V and J ends, which lost 0 bases and 2 bases, there was a span of 13 bases. The CDR3 runs to 15 residues. CDR1 and CDR2 (germline): DFQATT, SNEGSKA (reference sequence). The CDR3, as DNA: TGCAGTGCTAGAGATCCAGAAGGGGGAAACACTGAAGCTTTCCTT. Translating it yields CSARDPEGGNTEAFL.

This rearrangement joins TRBV5-1 to TRBJ1-1; no reliable D call. Between the trimmed V and J ends, which lost 3 bases and 4 bases, there was a span of 16 bases. The CDR3 totals 15 residues. Germline CDR1 reads SGHRS; CDR2 reads YFSETQ. This chain's CDR3 is CASSSTTGSSTEAFF. The CDR3 DNA sequence: TGCGCCAGCAGCTCGACCACTGGGTCGAGCACTGAAGCTTTCTTT.

Only a few counts were recorded for this clonotype. The chain has TRBV28 and TRBJ1-4; possible D gene TRBD1, 6 bases. The V end lost 6 bases, the J end lost 7 bases, and 18 bases lay between the germline ends. CDR3 length: 15 amino acids. Germline assignment: CDR1 MDHEN and CDR2 SYDVKM. This chain's CDR3 is CASRPGGYGAEKLFF. For the CDR3, the DNA is TGTGCCAGCAGGCCCGGGGGCTACGGGGCTGAAAAACTGTTTTTT.